These T cell receptor beta chains were read from a single sample in a study of T-cell reconstitution after alpha-beta-depleted transplantation in children. TCRdb itself ran the PCR reads through MiXCR, one entry per CDR3 protein. The sample shows about 200,000 distinct CDR3 sequences, 13% to 15% of them seen only once. Source: PBMCs from the stem cell graft donor, taken from the stem cell graft. The receptors shown here come from a human donor who donated a stem cell graft to a child with acute lymphoblastic leukemia. Both conserved end residues are part of each CDR3. Each record gives: V gene, J gene, CDR3 length, D gene, clone size, CDR3 protein, CDR3 DNA. A D gene is named only where the DNA matches it firmly. The size field is filled for only some rows; it gives once, few, many or a size class.

TRBV27	TRBJ2-2	14	-	many	CASRPTRLPGELFF	TGTGCCAGCAGGCCCACTAGATTGCCCGGGGAGCTGTTTTTT
TRBV12-3/TRBV12-4	TRBJ1-1	17	TRBD1	many	CASKGQGQYLGDTEAFF	TGTGCCAGCAAAGGACAGGGCCAGTATTTAGGGGACACTGAAGCTTTCTTT
TRBV20-1	TRBJ1-1	14	TRBD1	many	CSANRQGRGTEAFF	TGCAGTGCTAACCGACAGGGGAGGGGTACTGAAGCTTTCTTT
TRBV5-1	TRBJ1-1	14	-	many	CASSWGGPNTEAFF	TGCGCCAGCAGCTGGGGGGGTCCGAACACTGAAGCTTTCTTT
TRBV12-3/TRBV12-4	TRBJ2-7	13	-	-	CASSDSRRRGGYF	TGTGCCAGCAGTGATTCCCGGCGCCGAGGTGGGTACTTC
TRBV20-1	TRBJ1-1	13	TRBD1	many	CSARILGTGVPFF	TGCAGTGCTAGAATACTCGGGACAGGGGTTCCTTTCTTT
TRBV7-8	TRBJ2-1	15	TRBD1	many	CASSSDRVMYNEQFF	TGTGCCAGCAGCTCCGACAGGGTTATGTACAATGAGCAGTTCTTC
TRBV19	TRBJ1-5	15	-	-	CASSTQKARNQPQHF	TGTGCCAGTAGTACCCAGAAGGCCCGGAATCAGCCCCAGCATTTT
TRBV7-8	TRBJ1-5	17	-	-	CASSPPLRAISNQPQHF	TGTGCCAGCAGCCCTCCTCTGCGGGCCATTAGCAATCAGCCCCAGCATTTT
TRBV5-1	TRBJ2-7	14	-	many	CASSFRGGSYEQYF	TGCGCCAGCAGCTTTCGAGGGGGCTCCTACGAGCAGTACTTC
TRBV6-2/TRBV6-3	TRBJ2-5	14	-	-	CASSRWGNQETQYF	TGTGCCAGCAGCCGGTGGGGGAATCAAGAGACCCAGTACTTC
TRBV28	TRBJ2-7	15	TRBD2	-	CASITLAGGVGEQYF	TGTGCCAGCATCACTCTAGCGGGAGGGGTTGGCGAGCAGTACTTC
TRBV5-1	TRBJ2-7	14	TRBD1	-	CASRADRVIYEQYF	TGCGCCAGCAGGGCCGACAGGGTAATCTACGAGCAGTACTTC
TRBV5-1	TRBJ2-2	15	-	few	CASSFADRGTGELFF	TGCGCCAGCAGCTTTGCGGACAGAGGTACCGGGGAGCTGTTTTTT
TRBV27	TRBJ2-7	15	TRBD1	-	CASSFGGTGSDEQYF	TGTGCCAGCAGTTTTGGGGGGACAGGGTCTGACGAGCAGTACTTC
TRBV7-6	TRBJ2-1	19	-	-	CASSLGPPGGSGGYNEQFF	TGTGCCAGCAGCTTAGGGCCCCCTGGGGGGAGCGGCGGGTACAATGAGCAGTTCTTC
TRBV10-2	TRBJ2-5	16	TRBD1	many	CASSPGTGGGKETQYF	TGCGCCAGCAGCCCCGGGACAGGGGGCGGGAAAGAGACCCAGTACTTC
TRBV25-1	TRBJ2-1	17	-	-	CASSELEGTRGLNEQFF	TGTGCCAGCAGTGAATTGGAAGGGACGCGCGGGCTCAATGAGCAGTTCTTC
TRBV7-2	TRBJ2-7	17	-	-	CASSPLGALGSSYEQYF	TGTGCCAGCAGCCCGTTGGGGGCCCTTGGGAGCTCCTACGAGCAGTACTTC
TRBV2	TRBJ1-1	14	-	-	CASSDKPVNTEAFF	TGTGCCAGCAGTGACAAGCCAGTGAACACTGAAGCTTTCTTT
TRBV5-1	TRBJ2-2	15	-	many	CASSVEALTTGELFF	TGCGCCAGCAGCGTGGAGGCTCTTACTACCGGGGAGCTGTTTTTT
TRBV6-2/TRBV6-3	TRBJ2-1	16	TRBD2	few	CASRPLAGFSYNEQFF	TGTGCCAGCAGACCTCTAGCGGGCTTCTCCTACAATGAGCAGTTCTTC
TRBV20-1	TRBJ2-5	12	-	many	CSASYREETQYF	TGCAGTGCTAGTTATCGAGAAGAGACCCAGTACTTC
TRBV30	TRBJ1-1	14	TRBD1	-	CAWSIGTGNTEAFF	TGTGCCTGGAGTATCGGGACAGGGAACACTGAAGCTTTCTTT
TRBV5-1	TRBJ2-6	19	-	few	CASSLGDGGPPSGANVLTF	TGCGCCAGCAGCTTGGGGGACGGTGGACCTCCCTCTGGGGCCAACGTCCTGACTTTC